The 10 T cell receptor beta chains below were found in one sample sequenced in a study of cytomegalovirus exposure and HLA in healthy donors. The PCR made use of 60 Vbeta and 13 Jbeta primers. Libraries were prepared by immunoSEQ multiplex PCR; TCRdb keeps only in-frame clonotypes and omits some of them. The sample contains 50,000 to 70,000 clones, 80% of which appear only once. The sequenced sample was PBMCs. The origin of the receptors is a woman in her thirties or forties in good health and CMV-seronegative.

V gene TRBV5-1 combines with J gene TRBJ2-1, with D tentatively TRBD2 (5 bases). This CDR3 comprises 12 residues. The V gene lost 1 base and the J gene lost 9 bases, with 8 bases spanning the gap. Looked up from germline, CDR1 is SGHRS and CDR2 is YFSETQ. CDR3 DNA sequence: TGCGCCAGCAGCTTGTCGGAGGCTGAGCAGTTCTTC. This gives the protein CASSLSEAEQFF.

CDR3 in DNA: TGTGCCAGCAGCGCGTCACAGGGGGCGAGTTATACTGAAGCTTTCTTT. It encodes CASSASQGASYTEAFF. The chain is built from TRBV9 and TRBJ1-1; 9 nucleotides align to TRBD1. There are 16 residues in the CDR3. Germline CDR1 reads SGDLS; CDR2 reads YYNGEE. V lost 3 bases, J lost 5 bases, and 11 bases stayed unmatched.

The chain carries TRBV29-1 and TRBJ2-7; TRBD1 matches 7 bases. Looked up from germline, CDR1 is SQVTM and CDR2 is ANQGSEA. With V trimmed by 2 bases and J by 2 bases, 6 bases remained unmatched. CDR3 length equals 14 residues. The CDR3 region has the DNA TGCAGCGTTGAAAACCGGGACAGCACCTACGAGCAGTACTTC. Encoded protein: CSVENRDSTYEQYF.

The V call is TRBV6-5, the J call TRBJ2-7, with 7 bases lining up with TRBD1. The V gene end was trimmed by 0 bases and the J gene end by 3 bases; junction bases not matched to a gene: 5. The CDR3 sequence is 15 residues long. Germline V gene lookup returns CDR1 MNHEY and CDR2 SVGAGI. The CDR3 nucleotides are TGTGCCAGCAGTTACTCGGGGTCAGGGGGCTACGAGCAGTACTTC. Its translation: CASSYSGSGGYEQYF.

V gene TRBV5-1 combines with J gene TRBJ2-1; D gene unclear. This CDR3 region has 12 residues. Trimming took off 5 bases at V and 10 bases at J, with 13 bases between the two ends. Germline V lookup: CDR1 SGHRS, CDR2 YFSETQ. The DNA for the CDR3 is TGCGCCAGCAGAGGCGGTGTTGGCGAGCAGTTCTTC. Translation gives CASRGGVGEQFF.

The sample holds one count of this clone. The chain carries TRBV5-4 and TRBJ1-2; TRBD1 is a possible D gene (5 bases). The ends were cut back, 1 base at V and 5 bases at J, with 21 bases in the middle. Germline CDR1 is SGHNT and CDR2 is YYREEE (reference sequence). The CDR3 runs 17 residues. CDR3: CASSLKVSYWGDYGYTF. The CDR3 DNA reads as TGTGCCAGCAGCTTGAAGGTCTCGTACTGGGGGGATTATGGCTACACCTTC.

V gene TRBV27 combines with J gene TRBJ1-2; 10 bases fit TRBD1. Germline CDR1 is MNHEY and CDR2 is SMNVEV (reference sequence). Trimming at V came to 6 bases and at J to 4 bases, leaving 2 bases not matched to a gene. The CDR3 runs to 13 residues. In nucleotides, the CDR3 is TGTGCCAGCAGGAGGACAGGGGGCTATGGCTACACCTTC. Its translation is CASRRTGGYGYTF.

The chain couples TRBV7-9 to TRBJ2-1; D gene uncertain. V was pared by 4 bases and J by 9 bases, with 10 bases between. The germline gives CDR1 SEHNR, CDR2 FQNEAQ (reference sequence). The length of the CDR3 is 12 residues. Here the CDR3 reads CASSSSGSEQFF. For the CDR3, the DNA is TGTGCCAGCAGCTCTTCTGGCTCTGAGCAGTTCTTC.

This chain joins TRBV27 and TRBJ2-3; 10 bases map to TRBD2. The V gene's germline CDR1 is MNHEY and CDR2 SMNVEV (reference sequence). This CDR3 has 16 residues. Trimming removed 4 bases from V and 1 base from J; junction bases left unmatched: 5. CDR3 DNA: TGTGCCAGCAGTTATCTCACTAGCGGGGGCACAGATACGCAGTATTTT. It codes for CASSYLTSGGTDTQYF.

This rearrangement joins TRBV29-1 to TRBJ2-2; tentatively, D is TRBD1 (7 bases). Germline loops: CDR1 SQVTM, CDR2 ANQGSEA. The CDR3 extends over 14 amino acids. Trimming shortened V by 7 bases and J by 5 bases, and 17 bases separated the two germline ends. The CDR3: CSGNTGAGTGELFF. In DNA form, the CDR3 reads TGCAGCGGGAATACAGGGGCGGGAACCGGGGAGCTGTTTTTT.